Given below is one T cell receptor beta chain in context. This CDR3 comprises 15 residues. This record belongs to a study of blood T cell repertoires in COVID-19. Per the original methods: Amplification of reference gene primers was used by the study to estimate nucleated cell counts. The repertoire was sequenced with immunoSEQ multiplex PCR; TCRdb's copy has only in-frame clones and lacks some. For V, J and clone size, that table is used; D and trimming come from the DNA. The sample records approximately 69,000 clones, around 90% being singletons. The TCR sequence derives from a man aged 50 to 60 with acute or convalescent COVID-19. The chain joins TRBV12-1 to TRBJ1-2; TRBD1 was called by the table and not checked on the DNA. TRBV12-1 is an annotated pseudogene. The sample comprised peripheral blood. The DNA of the CDR3 is TGTGCCAGCAGCTGTGGGACAGGGGAGCCCTATGGCTACACCTTC. Residues: CASSCGTGEPYGYTF.